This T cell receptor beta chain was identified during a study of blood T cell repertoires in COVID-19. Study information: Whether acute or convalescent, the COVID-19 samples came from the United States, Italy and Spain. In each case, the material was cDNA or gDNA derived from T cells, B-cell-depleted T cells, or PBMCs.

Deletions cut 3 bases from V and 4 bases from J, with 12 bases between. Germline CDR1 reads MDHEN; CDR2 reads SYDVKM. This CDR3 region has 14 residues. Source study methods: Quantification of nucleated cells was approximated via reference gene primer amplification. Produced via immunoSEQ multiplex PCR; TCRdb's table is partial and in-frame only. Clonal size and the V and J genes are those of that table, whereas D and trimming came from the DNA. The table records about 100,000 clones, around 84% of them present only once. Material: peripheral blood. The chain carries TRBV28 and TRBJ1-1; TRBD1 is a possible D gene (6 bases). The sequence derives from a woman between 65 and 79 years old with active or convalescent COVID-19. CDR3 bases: TGTGCCAGCAGTTTTGACAGGCGTGGCACTGAAGCTTTCTTT. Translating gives CASSFDRRGTEAFF.